The 21 T cell receptor beta chains below were found in one sample sequenced in a study of blood T cell repertoires in COVID-19 (dated by TCRdb to the early 2020s). The method was the immunoSEQ multiplex PCR assay. TCRdb stores this immuneACCESS table with in-frame sequences only. Part of the clones is absent; in the studies checked, under half of the shortfall reflects unresolved V genes, and no reason is known for the rest. Present in this sample are roughly 180,000 clones, roughly 84% of which were seen just once. Of the sample, more than 9% falls within the top ten clones. Sequencing used peripheral blood. These receptors all stem from an elderly woman with active or convalescent COVID-19.

The genes are TRBV6-6 and TRBJ2-1, with 9 bases identical to TRBD2. The V and J ends lost 7 bases and 4 bases, in that order; junction bases with no gene match: 5. Germline lookup yields CDR1 MNHNY and CDR2 SVGAGI (reference sequence). The CDR3 spans 14 residues. CDR3 sequence reads: CASKKREVYNEQFF. The CDR3 nucleotides read TGTGCCAGCAAGAAGCGGGAGGTTTACAATGAGCAGTTCTTC.

The chain has TRBV3-1 (or the pseudogene TRBV3-2) and TRBJ2-7, with D possibly TRBD1 on 5 matching bases. V gave up 1 base and J gave up 1 base, with 14 bases separating them. Germline-derived CDR1 and CDR2 are LGHDT and YNNKEL (reference sequence). The CDR3 is 16 amino acids. In nucleotides, the CDR3 is TGTGCCAGCAGCCAAGTTCACAGGCAACTATCCTACGAGCAGTACTTC. The encoded protein is CASSQVHRQLSYEQYF.

The chain links TRBV5-4 to TRBJ2-1, with 7 positions matching TRBD1. The CDR3 extends over 15 amino acids. CDR1 and CDR2 from the germline V gene are SGHNT and YYREEE (reference sequence). With V trimmed by 2 bases and J by 2 bases, 4 bases remained unmatched. The CDR3, as DNA: TGTGCCAGCAGCTTTTGGGACAGACCCTACAATGAGCAGTTCTTC. Its protein product is CASSFWDRPYNEQFF.

This rearrangement joins TRBV25-1 to TRBJ1-2, with no clear D. The CDR3 is 11 amino acids. Germline loops: CDR1 MGHDK, CDR2 SYGVNS. With 4 bases removed from V and 4 bases from J, the gap between germline ends came to 4 bases. CDR3 in DNA: TGTGCCAGCAGTGGACTCTATGGCTACACCTTC. It is translated as CASSGLYGYTF.

This rearrangement joins TRBV28 to TRBJ2-7; D might be TRBD1 (6 bases). Trimming took off 2 bases at V and 5 bases at J, with 16 bases between the two ends. This CDR3 is built from 15 residues. Germline lookup yields CDR1 MDHEN and CDR2 SYDVKM. CDR3 amino acids: CASSLPGQGIDEQYF. In nucleotides, the CDR3 is TGTGCCAGCAGTTTACCCGGCCAGGGGATCGACGAGCAGTACTTC.

The chain recombines TRBV7-2 with TRBJ1-2, with a weak D call TRBD1 (6 bases). V lost 0 bases, J lost 4 bases, and 12 bases lay in between. This CDR3 is built from 15 residues. Per germline, CDR1 SGHTA and CDR2 FQGNSA. In DNA form, the CDR3 reads TGTGCCAGCAGCTTAGCGCGACAGGTTACCTATGGCTACACCTTC. Residues: CASSLARQVTYGYTF.

This rearrangement joins TRBV5-1 to TRBJ1-1; 7 bases fit TRBD1. V shed 3 bases, J shed 1 base, and the junction held 6 bases outside the gene matches. The V gene's germline CDR1 is SGHRS and CDR2 YFSETQ. This CDR3 spans 15 amino acids. The CDR3 here is CASSSQGLPNTEAFF. Written as DNA, the CDR3 is TGCGCCAGCAGCTCACAGGGGCTACCGAACACTGAAGCTTTCTTT.

The V and J genes are TRBV30 and TRBJ1-1, with no clear D. Between the trimmed V and J ends, which lost 2 bases and 2 bases, there was a span of 6 bases. The CDR3 extends over 12 amino acids. Germline values: CDR1 GTSNPN, CDR2 SVGIG (reference sequence). The CDR3 sequence is CAWSRANTEAFF. In DNA, the CDR3 is TGTGCCTGGAGTAGAGCTAACACTGAAGCTTTCTTT.

In this sample, this clone turned up a few times. The genes are TRBV5-4 and TRBJ1-5, with 9 bases aligning to TRBD1. V gave up 1 base and J gave up 4 bases; unmatched junction bases: 6. CDR1 and CDR2 from the germline V gene are SGHNT and YYREEE (reference sequence). This CDR3 has 16 residues. The CDR3, as DNA: TGTGCCAGCAGCTTGCGGACAGGGGCTATTAATCAGCCCCAGCATTTT. Translation gives CASSLRTGAINQPQHF.

The J gene is TRBJ2-3, the V gene TRBV3-1 (or the pseudogene TRBV3-2); D is possibly TRBD2 (7 bases). Trimming shortened V by 1 base and J by 2 bases, and 16 bases separated the two germline ends. Germline CDR1 reads LGHDT; CDR2 reads YNNKEL (reference sequence). The CDR3 length is 17 residues. CDR3 sequence reads: CASSQGRGGRITDTQYF. CDR3 bases: TGTGCCAGCAGCCAAGGGAGGGGGGGACGGATCACAGATACGCAGTATTTT.

This sequence joins TRBV30 and TRBJ1-6, with 10 bases identical to TRBD1. J gave up 5 bases and V 4 bases, and 5 bases lay outside the gene matches. CDR1 and CDR2 (germline): GTSNPN, SVGIG (reference sequence). This CDR3 has 15 residues. CDR3 region: CAWTPGQGNNSPLHF. CDR3 in DNA: TGTGCCTGGACCCCGGGACAGGGGAATAATTCACCCCTCCACTTT.

The chain uses TRBV6-1 and TRBJ2-7, with TRBD1 as a possible D gene (6 bases). The CDR3 sequence is 14 residues long. Between the trimmed V and J ends, which lost 1 base and 2 bases, there was a span of 9 bases. Germline CDR1 is MNHNS and CDR2 is SASEGT. CDR3 DNA: TGTGCCAGCAGTGAAGGGGGACAAGCCTACGAGCAGTACTTC. It is translated as CASSEGGQAYEQYF.

The chain combines TRBV9 with TRBJ2-7; TRBD1 matches at 9 bases. The V segment lost 2 bases and the J segment 0 bases; nucleotides outside the gene matches: 3. The CDR3 has 15 residues. Per the germline V gene, CDR1 is SGDLS and CDR2 is YYNGEE. In nucleotides, the CDR3 is TGTGCCAGCAGCGTTGGACAGGGGCCCTCCTACGAGCAGTACTTC. Its translation: CASSVGQGPSYEQYF. Full variable domain (remainder filled in from reference TRBV9 and TRBJ2-7): DSGVTQTPKHLITATGQRVTLRCSPRSGDLSVYWYQQSLDQGLQFLIQYYNGEERAKGNILERFSAQQFPDLHSELNLSSLELGDSALYFCASSVGQGPSYEQYFGPGTRLTVT.

V is TRBV11-3 and J is TRBJ2-1; a possible D gene is TRBD2 (5 bases). The germline V and J ends were trimmed by 4 bases and 3 bases, with 7 bases remaining between them. The CDR3 consists of 13 residues. Germline V gene lookup returns CDR1 SGHNT and CDR2 YENEEA. The CDR3 DNA follows: TGTGCCAGCAGCTCCACTAGCTACAATGAGCAGTTCTTC. Translation: CASSSTSYNEQFF.

The chain uses TRBV9 and TRBJ1-6; 7 nucleotides agree with TRBD1. Unmatched junction bases numbered 2, after V lost 0 bases and J lost 5 bases. Germline lookup yields CDR1 SGDLS and CDR2 YYNGEE. The CDR3 is 15 amino acids. CDR3 loop: CASSVGGQNNSPLHF. The CDR3 DNA is TGTGCCAGCAGCGTAGGGGGACAGAATAATTCACCCCTCCACTTT.

The chain couples TRBV15 to TRBJ2-3; 8 nucleotides agree with TRBD1. This CDR3 has 17 amino acids. Germline CDR1 reads LNHNV; CDR2 reads YYDKDF (reference sequence). The V segment lost 0 bases and the J segment 7 bases; nucleotides outside the gene matches: 12. Written as DNA, the CDR3 is TGTGCCACCAGCAGAGATTTTACCGGACAGGGTATCAATACGCAGTATTTT. Its translation: CATSRDFTGQGINTQYF.

Only a few counts were recorded for this clone. The chain combines TRBV25-1 with TRBJ1-4; D is undetermined. CDR1 is MGHDK and CDR2 is SYGVNS in the germline V gene. This CDR3 is 15 amino acids long. Trimming took 5 bases from V and 5 from J, leaving 15 bases between them. CDR3 in amino acids: CASSTRGSRNEKLFF. DNA of the CDR3: TGTGCCAGCAGTACACGGGGATCTCGGAATGAAAAACTGTTTTTT.

The chain joins TRBV6-5 to TRBJ1-2; no clear D. Trimming took off 4 bases at V and 8 bases at J, with 11 bases between the two ends. This CDR3 has 12 residues. Germline V CDR1 and CDR2: MNHEY, SVGAGI. The CDR3, as DNA: TGTGCCAGCAGTTCCCCACTGAGAGGCTACACCTTC. It codes for CASSSPLRGYTF.

This chain joins TRBV3-1 (or the pseudogene TRBV3-2) and TRBJ1-2; 9 bases fit TRBD1. The CDR3 is 15 residues long. Germline loops: CDR1 LGHDT, CDR2 YNNKEL (reference sequence). Trimming took 5 bases from V and 6 from J; bases not matched to a gene: 10. The CDR3 sequence: CASSLHTGGADGYTF. The CDR3 DNA is TGTGCCAGCAGCTTACATACAGGGGGCGCGGATGGCTACACCTTC.

V usage is TRBV12-3 or TRBV12-4 and J usage is TRBJ1-1; D is perhaps TRBD1 (5 bases). The V and J ends lost 2 bases and 3 bases respectively, with 7 bases between them. The length of the CDR3 is 13 residues. The CDR3 loop is CASSLIRDTEAFF. The CDR3 DNA is TGTGCCAGCAGTTTAATCAGGGACACTGAAGCTTTCTTT.

The V call is TRBV11-2, the J call TRBJ2-1; 8 nucleotides align to TRBD1. The germline gives CDR1 SGHAT, CDR2 FQNNGV. This CDR3 region has 16 residues. V trimming: 5 bases; J trimming: 7 bases; junction bases outside the gene matches: 13. The CDR3 region has the DNA TGTGCCAGCAGCCCACGTCGCGGACAGGGTGGTAATGAGCAGTTCTTC. It specifies CASSPRRGQGGNEQFF. The whole variable domain, filled in from reference TRBV11-2 and TRBJ2-1, reads EAGVAQSPRYKIIEKRQSVAFWCNPISGHATLYWYQQILGQGPKLLIQFQNNGVVDDSQLPKDRFSAERLKGVDSTLKIQPAKLEDSAVYLCASSPRRGQGGNEQFFGPGTRLTVL.